This passage covers 17 T cell receptor beta chains from one sample sequenced in a study of blood T cell repertoires in COVID-19. Only in-frame clones appear in the TCRdb table, and some are missing; sequencing was by immunoSEQ multiplex PCR. The sample lists a few hundred thousand clones, 80% to 90% occurring once. The sequenced sample was PBMCs or T cells enriched from blood (not recorded which). These receptor sequences come from a woman aged 40 to 50 with acute COVID-19.

This sequence joins TRBV9 and TRBJ2-5; TRBD2 matches 11 bases. This CDR3 region has 19 residues. Trimming at V came to 0 bases and at J to 0 bases, leaving 10 bases not matched to a gene. Germline V gene lookup returns CDR1 SGDLS and CDR2 YYNGEE. CDR3 in DNA: TGTGCCAGCAGCGTAGGTTCGGCTAGCGGGGGGACGTACCAAGAGACCCAGTACTTC. The encoded protein is CASSVGSASGGTYQETQYF.

V gene TRBV9 combines with J gene TRBJ2-7; D is ambiguous. V lost 0 bases to trimming and J lost 6 bases, with 16 bases between them. The CDR3 consists of 15 residues. The germline gives CDR1 SGDLS, CDR2 YYNGEE. CDR3 coding DNA: TGTGCCAGCAGCGTAGCGGCCGGTACGGGTCTCGAGCAGTACTTC. Protein sequence: CASSVAAGTGLEQYF.

The chain couples TRBV5-1 to TRBJ1-3, with D uncertain. V was trimmed by 3 bases and J by 0 bases, leaving 10 bases between them. Germline assignment: CDR1 SGHRS and CDR2 YFSETQ. CDR3 length equals 15 residues. The CDR3 bases are TGCGCCAGCAGCTCCGAGGTCCCCTCTGGAAACACCATATATTTT. It yields the protein CASSSEVPSGNTIYF. Using reference TRBV5-1 and TRBJ1-3 for the parts outside the CDR3, the full variable domain is KAGVTQTPRYLIKTRGQQVTLSCSPISGHRSVSWYQQTPGQGLQFLFEYFSETQRNKGNFPGRFSGRQFSNSRSEMNVSTLELGDSALYLCASSSEVPSGNTIYFGEGSWLTVV.

The chain has TRBV7-2 and TRBJ1-5; no definite D call. Between the trimmed V and J ends, which lost 2 bases and 4 bases, there was a span of 9 bases. The CDR3 has 14 residues. The germline gives CDR1 SGHTA, CDR2 FQGNSA. The CDR3 DNA sequence: TGTGCCAGCAGCTTAAGTCACGGGAATCAGCCCCAGCATTTT. The encoded protein is CASSLSHGNQPQHF.

V and J are TRBV6-4 and TRBJ2-1, with 8 bases identical to TRBD1. The CDR3 has 19 residues. Losses at the gene ends were 3 bases for V and 4 bases for J; bases not matched to a gene: 17. Germline CDR1 reads MRHNA; CDR2 reads SNTAGT. Here the CDR3 reads CASSDGPGGAHGQYNEQFF. The CDR3 DNA follows: TGTGCCAGCAGTGATGGGCCAGGGGGCGCACATGGCCAATACAATGAGCAGTTCTTC.

The J gene is TRBJ2-5, the V gene TRBV24-1; D call uncertain. Trimming removed 4 bases at V and 4 bases at J, with 9 bases between. The CDR3 is made up of 13 amino acids. Looked up from germline, CDR1 is KGHDR and CDR2 is SFDVKD. In DNA, the CDR3 is TGTGCCACCAGTGAGTCTGAGAGAGAGACCCAGTACTTC. It encodes CATSESERETQYF.

The V and J genes are TRBV6-5 and TRBJ1-4, with 10 positions matching TRBD1. The junction had 8 bases not matched to a gene; V was cut back by 10 bases and J by 3 bases. The V gene's germline CDR1 is MNHEY and CDR2 SVGAGI. The CDR3 spans 15 residues. CDR3 amino acids: CATRDRGFANEKLFF. The CDR3 DNA reads TGTGCCACTCGGGACAGGGGTTTCGCTAATGAAAAACTGTTTTTT.

The chain employs TRBV7-2 and TRBJ1-3; maybe TRBD1 (6 bases). There are 17 residues in the CDR3. Germline assignment: CDR1 SGHTA and CDR2 FQGNSA. Between the trimmed V and J ends, which lost 2 bases and 2 bases, there was a span of 16 bases. The CDR3 spells CASSLRGGSPPGNTIYF. In DNA form, the CDR3 reads TGTGCCAGCAGCTTACGGGGGGGCTCGCCGCCTGGAAACACCATATATTTT. The variable domain in full, completed from reference TRBV7-2 and TRBJ1-3, reads GAGVSQSPSNKVTEKGKDVELRCDPISGHTALYWYRQSLGQGLEFLIYFQGNSAPDKSGLPSDRFSAERTGGSVSTLTIQRTQQEDSAVYLCASSLRGGSPPGNTIYFGEGSWLTVV.

This chain links TRBV28 with TRBJ2-7; tentative D call: TRBD1 (7 bases). V lost 5 bases and J 4 bases, leaving 18 bases between the germline ends. This CDR3 contains 15 residues. CDR1 is MDHEN, CDR2 SYDVKM, per germline. This CDR3 reads CASSPAEGALYEQYF. CDR3 DNA sequence: TGTGCCAGCAGTCCAGCGGAGGGGGCTTTGTACGAGCAGTACTTC. Complete variable domain (other parts from reference TRBV28 and TRBJ2-7): DVKVTQSSRYLVKRTGEKVFLECVQDMDHENMFWYRQDPGLGLRLIYFSYDVKMKEKGDIPEGYSVSREKKERFSLILESASTNQTSMYLCASSPAEGALYEQYFGPGTRLTVT.

The chain is built from TRBV5-4 and TRBJ2-2; 7 nucleotides agree with TRBD1. With 3 bases clipped from V and 10 bases from J, the junction kept 15 bases outside the gene matches. Germline V gene sequence: CDR1 SGHNT, CDR2 YYREEE (reference sequence). The CDR3 covers 16 residues. This CDR3 reads CASSSESRTGSQELFF. The CDR3, as DNA: TGTGCCAGCAGCTCCGAATCAAGGACAGGCTCGCAGGAGCTGTTTTTT.

The chain carries TRBV7-2 and TRBJ1-5, with D possibly being TRBD1 (6 bases). V lost 4 bases, J lost 6 bases, and 10 bases lay in between. The CDR3 is made up of 13 amino acids. The V gene's germline CDR1 is SGHTA and CDR2 FQGNSA. CDR3 in amino acids: CASSSQGGQPQHF. Here the CDR3 DNA reads TGTGCCAGCAGCTCACAGGGCGGTCAGCCCCAGCATTTT.

The genes are TRBV5-4 and TRBJ2-1; TRBD2 matches 9 bases. Trimming cost V 4 bases and J 12 bases; bases outside gene matches: 8. Per the germline V gene, CDR1 is SGHNT and CDR2 is YYREEE (reference sequence). CDR3 length: 13 amino acids. In nucleotides, the CDR3 is TGTGCCAGCAGCCCACGGGCGGGGGGGTCGCAGTTCTTC. It yields the protein CASSPRAGGSQFF.

V is TRBV7-3 and J is TRBJ2-1, with 9 nucleotides matching TRBD2. The CDR3 is made up of 17 amino acids. Per the germline V gene, CDR1 is SGHTA and CDR2 is FQGTGA. J gave up 4 bases and V 0 bases, and 7 bases lay outside the gene matches. CDR3 nucleotides: TGTGCCAGCAGCTTAACCCCTAGCGGGATAGGTTACAATGAGCAGTTCTTC. Protein: CASSLTPSGIGYNEQFF.

CDR3 sequence reads: CASSPREGERPYEQYF. The CDR3 nucleotides read TGTGCCAGCAGCCCCAGGGAGGGGGAGCGCCCCTACGAGCAGTACTTC. This chain joins TRBV4-2 and TRBJ2-7; D is perhaps TRBD2 (7 bases). The V and J ends lost 4 bases and 2 bases respectively, with 18 bases between them. CDR3 size: 16 residues. The germline V gene has CDR1 LGHNA and CDR2 YNFKEQ.

The V call is TRBV6-6, the J call TRBJ2-7; D might be TRBD1 (7 bases). V lost 6 bases and J lost 2, with 14 bases in between. The CDR3 spans 14 residues. Germline V gene lookup returns CDR1 MNHNY and CDR2 SVGAGI (reference sequence). The CDR3 sequence: CASRKGGQTYEQYF. The CDR3 DNA is TGTGCCAGCAGAAAGGGGGGACAGACCTACGAGCAGTACTTC.

The CDR3 reads CASSLTGTGMYTNEKLFF. CDR3 in DNA: TGTGCCAGCAGCTTAACTGGGACAGGGATGTATACTAATGAAAAACTGTTTTTT. The chain has TRBV11-2 and TRBJ1-4, with 9 bases lining up with TRBD1. The trim removed 2 bases at V and 2 bases at J, leaving 9 bases unmatched. The CDR3 is 18 residues long. The germline V gene encodes CDR1 SGHAT and CDR2 FQNNGV. The variable domain in full, completed from reference TRBV11-2 and TRBJ1-4, reads EAGVAQSPRYKIIEKRQSVAFWCNPISGHATLYWYQQILGQGPKLLIQFQNNGVVDDSQLPKDRFSAERLKGVDSTLKIQPAKLEDSAVYLCASSLTGTGMYTNEKLFFGSGTQLSVL.

The chain joins TRBV19 to TRBJ1-2; 9 nucleotides match TRBD1. V dropped 3 bases and J dropped 5; count of bases not matched to a gene: 10. In germline, CDR1 is LNHDA, CDR2 SQIVND (reference sequence). This CDR3 contains 16 residues. The CDR3 sequence: CASSISSGTGRYGYTF. The CDR3, as DNA: TGTGCCAGTAGTATTTCTTCTGGGACAGGGAGGTATGGCTACACCTTC.